This T cell receptor (beta chain) comes out of a study of T cells in Graves' hyperthyroidism and ophthalmopathy. In this sample, this clonotype turned up many times. This CDR3 contains 15 residues. Trimming removed 4 bases at V and 2 bases at J, with 14 bases between. Amplified TCR beta CDR3 regions derived from RNA transcripts. The TCR CDR3 was amplified in a first-round RT-PCR using the HTBI primer set. TCRdb called the multiplex PCR reads again in MiXCR, with one record for every CDR3 protein. The sample carries some 500,000 distinct CDR3 sequences, roughly 15% recorded once. The chain couples TRBV12-3 or TRBV12-4 to TRBJ2-5; no clear D. The sequencing sample was made of blood. The sequence derives from a woman in her twenties or thirties with Graves' ophthalmopathy. As DNA, the CDR3 is TGTGCCAGCAGTTCTTATAGAGCCACACAAGAGACCCAGTACTTC. The encoded protein is CASSSYRATQETQYF.